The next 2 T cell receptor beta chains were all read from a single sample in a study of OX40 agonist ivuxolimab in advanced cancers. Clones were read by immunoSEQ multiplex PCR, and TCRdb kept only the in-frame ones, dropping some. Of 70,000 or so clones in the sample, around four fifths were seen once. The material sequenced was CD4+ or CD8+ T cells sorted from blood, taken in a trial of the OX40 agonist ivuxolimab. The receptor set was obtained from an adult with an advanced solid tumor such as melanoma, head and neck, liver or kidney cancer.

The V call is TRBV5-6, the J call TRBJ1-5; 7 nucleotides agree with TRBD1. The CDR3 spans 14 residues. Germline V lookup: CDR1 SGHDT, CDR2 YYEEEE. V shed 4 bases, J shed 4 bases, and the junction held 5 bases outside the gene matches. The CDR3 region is CASSRQGTNQPQHF. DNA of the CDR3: TGTGCCAGCAGCCGACAGGGCACGAATCAGCCCCAGCATTTT.

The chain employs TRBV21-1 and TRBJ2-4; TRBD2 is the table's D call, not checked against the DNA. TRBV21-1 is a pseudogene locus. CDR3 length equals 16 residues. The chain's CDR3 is CASSLHRGVAKNIQYF. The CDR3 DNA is TGTGCCAGCAGCTTACACCGGGGAGTAGCCAAAAACATTCAGTACTTC.